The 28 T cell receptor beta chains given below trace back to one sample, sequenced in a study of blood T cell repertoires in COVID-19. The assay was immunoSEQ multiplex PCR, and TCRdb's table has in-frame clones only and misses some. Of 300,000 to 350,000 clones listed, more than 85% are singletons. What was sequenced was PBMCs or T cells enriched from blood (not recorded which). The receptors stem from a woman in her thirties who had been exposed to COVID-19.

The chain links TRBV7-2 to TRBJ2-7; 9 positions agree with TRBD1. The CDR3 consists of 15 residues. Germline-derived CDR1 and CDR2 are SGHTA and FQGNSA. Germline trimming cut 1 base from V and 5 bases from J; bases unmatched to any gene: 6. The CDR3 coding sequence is TGTGCCAGCAGCTTAGGGGGACGGGACAGGGACGAGCAGTACTTC. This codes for CASSLGGRDRDEQYF.

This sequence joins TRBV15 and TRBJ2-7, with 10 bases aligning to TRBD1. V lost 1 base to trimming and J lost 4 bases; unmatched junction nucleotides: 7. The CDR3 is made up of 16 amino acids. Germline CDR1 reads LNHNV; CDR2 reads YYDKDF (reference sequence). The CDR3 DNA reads TGTGCCACCAGCAGAGGCGGACAGGGGGGGACTTACGAGCAGTACTTC. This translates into CATSRGGQGGTYEQYF.

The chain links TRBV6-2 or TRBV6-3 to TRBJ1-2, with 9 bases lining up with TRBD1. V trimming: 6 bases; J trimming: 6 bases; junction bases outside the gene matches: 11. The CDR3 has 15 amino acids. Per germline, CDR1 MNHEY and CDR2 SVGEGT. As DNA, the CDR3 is TGTGCCAGCAGCCCGACCCGGGACAGGGCGGATGGCTACACCTTC. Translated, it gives CASSPTRDRADGYTF.

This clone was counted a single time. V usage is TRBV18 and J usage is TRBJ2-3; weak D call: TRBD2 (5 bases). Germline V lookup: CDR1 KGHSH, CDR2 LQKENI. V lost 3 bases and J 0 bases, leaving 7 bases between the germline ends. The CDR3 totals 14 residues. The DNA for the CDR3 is TGTGCCAGCTCACCGCGGACTAGCACAGATACGCAGTATTTT. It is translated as CASSPRTSTDTQYF.

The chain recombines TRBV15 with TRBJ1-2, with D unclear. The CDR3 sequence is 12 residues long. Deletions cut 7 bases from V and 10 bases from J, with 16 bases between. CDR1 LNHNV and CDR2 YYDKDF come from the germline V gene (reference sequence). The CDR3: CATTSNRVYYTF. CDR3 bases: TGTGCCACCACGTCTAATCGGGTCTACTACACCTTC.

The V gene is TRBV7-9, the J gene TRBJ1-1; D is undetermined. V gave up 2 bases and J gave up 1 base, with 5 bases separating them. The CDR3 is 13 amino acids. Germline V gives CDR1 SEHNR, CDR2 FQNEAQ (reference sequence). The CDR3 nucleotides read TGTGCCAGCAGCTTACTAGGGAACACTGAAGCTTTCTTT. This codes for CASSLLGNTEAFF.

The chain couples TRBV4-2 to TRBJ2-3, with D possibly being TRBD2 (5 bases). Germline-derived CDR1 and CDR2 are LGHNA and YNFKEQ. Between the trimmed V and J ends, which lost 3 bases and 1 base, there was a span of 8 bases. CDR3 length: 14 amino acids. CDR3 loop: CASSHGGRTDTQYF. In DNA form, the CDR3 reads TGTGCCAGCAGCCATGGCGGGCGCACAGATACGCAGTATTTT.

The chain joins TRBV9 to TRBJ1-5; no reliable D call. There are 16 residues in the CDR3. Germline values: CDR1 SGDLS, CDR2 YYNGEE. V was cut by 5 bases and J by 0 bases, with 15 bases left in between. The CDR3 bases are TGTGCCAGCAGTCCAGGTCCCTTATATAGCAATCAGCCCCAGCATTTT. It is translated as CASSPGPLYSNQPQHF.

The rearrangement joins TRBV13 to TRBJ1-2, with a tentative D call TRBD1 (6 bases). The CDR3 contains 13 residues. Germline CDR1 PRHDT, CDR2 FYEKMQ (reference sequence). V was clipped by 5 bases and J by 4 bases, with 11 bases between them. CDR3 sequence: CASSRTASYGYTF. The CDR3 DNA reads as TGTGCCAGCAGCCGGACAGCGTCCTATGGCTACACCTTC.

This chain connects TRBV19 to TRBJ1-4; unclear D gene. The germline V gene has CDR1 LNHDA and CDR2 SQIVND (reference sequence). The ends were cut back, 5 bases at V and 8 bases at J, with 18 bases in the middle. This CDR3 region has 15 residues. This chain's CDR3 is CASSPHGQSGEKLFF. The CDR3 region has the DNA TGTGCCAGTAGTCCCCACGGGCAGTCGGGAGAAAAACTGTTTTTT.

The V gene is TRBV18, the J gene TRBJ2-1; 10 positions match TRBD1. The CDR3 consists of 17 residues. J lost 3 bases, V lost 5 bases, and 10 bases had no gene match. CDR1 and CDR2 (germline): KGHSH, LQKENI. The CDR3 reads CASSTTGQGSFYNEQFF. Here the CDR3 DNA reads TGTGCCAGCTCAACCACGGGACAGGGGTCTTTCTACAATGAGCAGTTCTTC.

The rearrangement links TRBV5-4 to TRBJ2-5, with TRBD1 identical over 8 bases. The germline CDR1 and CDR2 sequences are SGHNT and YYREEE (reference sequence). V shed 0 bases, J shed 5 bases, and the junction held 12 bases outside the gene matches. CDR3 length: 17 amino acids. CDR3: CASSLGLAAGGAETQYF. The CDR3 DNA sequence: TGTGCCAGCAGCTTGGGATTAGCGGCAGGGGGCGCGGAGACCCAGTACTTC.

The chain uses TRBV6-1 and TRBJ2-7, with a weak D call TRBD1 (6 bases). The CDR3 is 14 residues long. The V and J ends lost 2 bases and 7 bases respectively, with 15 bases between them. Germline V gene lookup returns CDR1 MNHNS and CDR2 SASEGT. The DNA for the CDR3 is TGTGCCAGCAGTGAATCTGGTGCGAGGGGGGAGCAGTACTTC. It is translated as CASSESGARGEQYF.

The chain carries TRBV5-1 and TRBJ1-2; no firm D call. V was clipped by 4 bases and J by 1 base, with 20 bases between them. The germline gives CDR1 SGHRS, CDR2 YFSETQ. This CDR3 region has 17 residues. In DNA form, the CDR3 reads TGCGCCAGCAGCCCTTCGACCTTACAGACACTTAACTATGGCTACACCTTC. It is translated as CASSPSTLQTLNYGYTF.

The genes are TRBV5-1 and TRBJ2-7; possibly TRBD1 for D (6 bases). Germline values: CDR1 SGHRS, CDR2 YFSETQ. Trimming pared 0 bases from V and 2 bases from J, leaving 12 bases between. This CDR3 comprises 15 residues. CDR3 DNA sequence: TGCGCCAGCAGCTTGGGGGACACCGGGACCTACGAGCAGTACTTC. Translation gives CASSLGDTGTYEQYF.

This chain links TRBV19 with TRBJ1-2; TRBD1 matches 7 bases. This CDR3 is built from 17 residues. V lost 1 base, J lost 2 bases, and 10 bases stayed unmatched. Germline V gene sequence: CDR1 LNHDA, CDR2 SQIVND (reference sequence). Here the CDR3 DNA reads TGTGCCAGTAGTATAGTAGCGGACAGGCTTGGGAACTATGGCTACACCTTC. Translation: CASSIVADRLGNYGYTF. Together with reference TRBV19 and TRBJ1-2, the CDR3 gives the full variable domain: DGGITQSPKYLFRKEGQNVTLSCEQNLNHDAMYWYRQDPGQGLRLIYYSQIVNDFQKGDIAEGYSVSREKKESFPLTVTSAQKNPTAFYLCASSIVADRLGNYGYTFGSGTRLTVV.

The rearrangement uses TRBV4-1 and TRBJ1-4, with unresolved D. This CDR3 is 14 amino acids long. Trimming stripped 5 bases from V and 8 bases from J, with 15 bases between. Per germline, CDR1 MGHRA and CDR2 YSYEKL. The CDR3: CASSSPIPGEKLFF. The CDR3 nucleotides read TGCGCCAGCAGCTCTCCTATCCCGGGGGAAAAACTGTTTTTT.

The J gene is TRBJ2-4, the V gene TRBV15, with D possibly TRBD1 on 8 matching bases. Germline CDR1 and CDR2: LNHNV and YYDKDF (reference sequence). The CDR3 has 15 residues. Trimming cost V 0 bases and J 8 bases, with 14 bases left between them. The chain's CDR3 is CATSRDATGGDIQYF. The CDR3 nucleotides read TGTGCCACCAGCAGAGATGCTACAGGGGGGGACATTCAGTACTTC.

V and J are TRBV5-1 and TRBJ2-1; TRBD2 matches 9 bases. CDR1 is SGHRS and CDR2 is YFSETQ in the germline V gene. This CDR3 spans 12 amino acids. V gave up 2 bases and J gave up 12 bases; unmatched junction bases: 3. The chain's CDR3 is CASSFSGGGQFF. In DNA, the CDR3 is TGCGCCAGCAGCTTTAGCGGGGGTGGGCAGTTCTTC.

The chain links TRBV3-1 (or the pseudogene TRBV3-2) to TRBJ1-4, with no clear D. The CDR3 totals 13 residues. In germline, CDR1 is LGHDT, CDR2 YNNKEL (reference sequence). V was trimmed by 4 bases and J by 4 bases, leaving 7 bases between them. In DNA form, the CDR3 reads TGTGCCAGCAGCCTTGTCATTAATGAAAAACTGTTTTTT. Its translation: CASSLVINEKLFF.

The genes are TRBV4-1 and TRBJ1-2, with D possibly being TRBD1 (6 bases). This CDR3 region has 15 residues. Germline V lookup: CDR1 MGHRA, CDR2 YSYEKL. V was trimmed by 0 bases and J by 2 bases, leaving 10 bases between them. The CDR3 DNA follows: TGCGCCAGCAGCCAAGATAGGACAGAGAACTATGGCTACACCTTC. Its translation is CASSQDRTENYGYTF.

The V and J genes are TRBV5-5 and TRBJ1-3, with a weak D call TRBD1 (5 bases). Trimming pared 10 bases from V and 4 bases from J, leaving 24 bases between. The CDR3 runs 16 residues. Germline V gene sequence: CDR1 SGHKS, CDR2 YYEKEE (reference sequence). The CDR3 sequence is CALPQGGSFGGNTIYF. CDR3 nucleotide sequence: TGTGCCTTACCGCAGGGAGGGTCGTTCGGGGGAAACACCATATATTTT.

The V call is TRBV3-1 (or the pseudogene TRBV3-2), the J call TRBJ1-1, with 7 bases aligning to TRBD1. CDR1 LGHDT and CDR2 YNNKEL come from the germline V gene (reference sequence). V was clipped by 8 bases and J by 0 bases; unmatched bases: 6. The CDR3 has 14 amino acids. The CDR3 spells CASRRQGLNTEAFF. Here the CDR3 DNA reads TGTGCCAGCCGCAGACAGGGCTTGAACACTGAAGCTTTCTTT.

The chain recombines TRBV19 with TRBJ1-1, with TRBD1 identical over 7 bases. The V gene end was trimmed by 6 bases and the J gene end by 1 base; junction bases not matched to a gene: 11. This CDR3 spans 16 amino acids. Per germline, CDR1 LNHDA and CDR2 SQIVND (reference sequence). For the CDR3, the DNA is TGTGCCAGTAGGGGAAAGGACAGGCCTCGGAACACTGAAGCTTTCTTT. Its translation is CASRGKDRPRNTEAFF.

CDR3 region: CASSEGVWGAGEKLFF. The CDR3 DNA is TGTGCCAGCAGCGAGGGGGTGTGGGGCGCAGGGGAAAAACTGTTTTTT. The chain has TRBV9 and TRBJ1-4; tentative D call: TRBD1 (6 bases). Trimming removed 3 bases from V and 8 bases from J, with 20 bases in between. Germline V gives CDR1 SGDLS, CDR2 YYNGEE. The CDR3 sequence is 16 residues long.

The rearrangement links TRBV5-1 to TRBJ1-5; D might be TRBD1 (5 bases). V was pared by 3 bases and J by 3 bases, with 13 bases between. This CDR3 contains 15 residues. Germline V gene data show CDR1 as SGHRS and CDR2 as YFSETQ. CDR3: CASSYGEGPNQPQHF. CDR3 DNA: TGCGCCAGCAGCTATGGGGAGGGACCCAATCAGCCCCAGCATTTT.

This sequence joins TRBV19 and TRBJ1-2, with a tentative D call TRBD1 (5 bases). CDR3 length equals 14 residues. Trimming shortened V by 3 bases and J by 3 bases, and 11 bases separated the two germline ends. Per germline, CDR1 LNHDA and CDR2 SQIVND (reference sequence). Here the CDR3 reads CASSMFQGHYGYTF. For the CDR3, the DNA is TGTGCCAGTAGTATGTTCCAGGGCCACTATGGCTACACCTTC.

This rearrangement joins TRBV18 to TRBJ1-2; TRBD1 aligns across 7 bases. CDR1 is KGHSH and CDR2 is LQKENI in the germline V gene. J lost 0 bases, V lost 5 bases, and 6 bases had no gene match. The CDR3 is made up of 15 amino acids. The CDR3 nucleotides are TGTGCCAGCTCAACTCGGGACAGAGCTAACTATGGCTACACCTTC. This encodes CASSTRDRANYGYTF.